This is a list of T cell receptor beta chains from one sample in a study of cytomegalovirus exposure and HLA in healthy donors. The data were produced by immunoSEQ multiplex PCR, yet TCRdb's version contains in-frame clones alone and is incomplete. The profile shows roughly 190,000 clones, roughly three quarters of them singletons. Material for sequencing was PBMCs. The receptors here all came from a woman between 50 and 59 years old in good health and CMV-seronegative. Each CDR3 is given with its conserved first and last residue. Fields, in order: CDR3 protein, CDR3 DNA, CDR3 length, V gene, D gene, J gene, clone size. A D gene is named only where the DNA matches it firmly. Clone size is not always given. Where it is, it says once, few, many or a class for expanded clones.

cdr3_aa: CASSSPQVNSYEQYF
cdr3_nt: TGTGCCAGCAGTTCCCCACAGGTAAACTCCTACGAGCAGTACTTC
cdr3_length: 15
v_call: TRBV27
d_call: NA
j_call: TRBJ2-7
clone_size: NA

cdr3_aa: CASSLSAGGTDTQYF
cdr3_nt: TGTGCCAGCAGCTTATCAGCGGGGGGCACAGATACGCAGTATTTT
cdr3_length: 15
v_call: TRBV7-2
d_call: TRBD2
j_call: TRBJ2-3
clone_size: NA

cdr3_aa: CAWTVSGTGEKLFF
cdr3_nt: TGTGCCTGGACCGTATCCGGGACAGGTGAAAAACTGTTTTTT
cdr3_length: 14
v_call: TRBV30
d_call: TRBD1
j_call: TRBJ1-4
clone_size: NA

cdr3_aa: CASSPRRSSGVNTEAFF
cdr3_nt: TGTGCCAGCTCACCCCGCCGGAGCTCAGGGGTGAACACTGAAGCTTTCTTT
cdr3_length: 17
v_call: TRBV18
d_call: NA
j_call: TRBJ1-1
clone_size: NA

cdr3_aa: CASRGAGNQPQHF
cdr3_nt: TGTGCCAGCAGGGGGGCTGGCAATCAGCCCCAGCATTTT
cdr3_length: 13
v_call: TRBV6-5
d_call: NA
j_call: TRBJ1-5
clone_size: NA

cdr3_aa: CASSFPRAPYEQYF
cdr3_nt: TGTGCCAGCAGTTTCCCCAGGGCCCCCTACGAGCAGTACTTC
cdr3_length: 14
v_call: TRBV28
d_call: NA
j_call: TRBJ2-7
clone_size: NA

cdr3_aa: CASSPLGANVLTF
cdr3_nt: TGTGCCAGCAGCCCCCTTGGGGCCAACGTCCTGACTTTC
cdr3_length: 13
v_call: TRBV7-7
d_call: NA
j_call: TRBJ2-6
clone_size: NA

cdr3_aa: CASSQSHTGVNTEAFF
cdr3_nt: TGTGCCAGCTCACAAAGTCATACAGGGGTGAACACTGAAGCTTTCTTT
cdr3_length: 16
v_call: TRBV18
d_call: TRBD1
j_call: TRBJ1-1
clone_size: few

cdr3_aa: CAWAGLNTGELFF
cdr3_nt: TGTGCCTGGGCCGGACTGAACACCGGGGAGCTGTTTTTT
cdr3_length: 13
v_call: TRBV30
d_call: NA
j_call: TRBJ2-2
clone_size: NA

cdr3_aa: CASSRINRDEKLFF
cdr3_nt: TGTGCCAGCAGCCGGATAAATCGGGATGAAAAACTGTTTTTT
cdr3_length: 14
v_call: TRBV28
d_call: NA
j_call: TRBJ1-4
clone_size: NA

cdr3_aa: CASTETGLTEAFF
cdr3_nt: TGTGCCAGCACCGAGACAGGGCTCACTGAAGCTTTCTTT
cdr3_length: 13
v_call: TRBV6-6
d_call: TRBD1
j_call: TRBJ1-1
clone_size: NA

cdr3_aa: CASSYRTSVEQYF
cdr3_nt: TGTGCCAGCAGCTACAGGACTAGCGTCGAGCAGTACTTC
cdr3_length: 13
v_call: TRBV5-4
d_call: TRBD2
j_call: TRBJ2-7
clone_size: NA

cdr3_aa: CASSPLPGGPSNEQFF
cdr3_nt: TGCGCCAGCAGCCCACTACCGGGAGGGCCCTCGAATGAGCAGTTCTTC
cdr3_length: 16
v_call: TRBV5-1
d_call: TRBD2
j_call: TRBJ2-1
clone_size: NA

cdr3_aa: CASSDPGQPNEKLFF
cdr3_nt: TGTGCCAGCAGCGACCCGGGACAGCCTAATGAAAAACTGTTTTTT
cdr3_length: 15
v_call: TRBV5-6
d_call: TRBD1
j_call: TRBJ1-4
clone_size: NA